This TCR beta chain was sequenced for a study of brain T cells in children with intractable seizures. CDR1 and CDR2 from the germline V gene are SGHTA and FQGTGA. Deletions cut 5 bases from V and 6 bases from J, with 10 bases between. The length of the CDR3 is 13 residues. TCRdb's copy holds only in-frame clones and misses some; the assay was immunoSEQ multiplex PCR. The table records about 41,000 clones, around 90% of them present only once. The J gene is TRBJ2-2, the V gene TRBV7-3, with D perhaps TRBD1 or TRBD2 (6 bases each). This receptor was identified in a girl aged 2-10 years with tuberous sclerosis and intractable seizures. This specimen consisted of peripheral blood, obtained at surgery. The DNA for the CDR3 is TGTGCCAGCAGCCCCGGGGGCCCCGGGGAGCTGTTTTTT. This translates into CASSPGGPGELFF. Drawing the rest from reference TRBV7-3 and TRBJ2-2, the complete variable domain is GAGVSQTPSNKVTEKGKYVELRCDPISGHTALYWYRQSLGQGPEFLIYFQGTGAADDSGLPNDRFFAVRPEGSVSTLKIQRTERGDSAVYLCASSPGGPGELFFGEGSRLTVL.